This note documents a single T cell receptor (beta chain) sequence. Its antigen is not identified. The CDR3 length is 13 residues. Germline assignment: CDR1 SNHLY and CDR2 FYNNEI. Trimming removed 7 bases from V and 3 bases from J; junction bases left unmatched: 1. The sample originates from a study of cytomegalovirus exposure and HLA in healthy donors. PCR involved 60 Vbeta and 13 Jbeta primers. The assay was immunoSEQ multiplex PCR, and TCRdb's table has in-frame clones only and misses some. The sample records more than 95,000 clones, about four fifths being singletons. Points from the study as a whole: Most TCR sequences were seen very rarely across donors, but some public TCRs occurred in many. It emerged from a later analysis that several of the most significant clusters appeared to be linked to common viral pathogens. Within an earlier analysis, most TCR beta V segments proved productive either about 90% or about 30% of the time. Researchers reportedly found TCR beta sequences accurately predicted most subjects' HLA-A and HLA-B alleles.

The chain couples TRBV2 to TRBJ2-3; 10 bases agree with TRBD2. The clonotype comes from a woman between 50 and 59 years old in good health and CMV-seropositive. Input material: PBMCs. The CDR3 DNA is TGTGCCAGCAATAGCGGGGGGACAGATACGCAGTATTTT. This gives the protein CASNSGGTDTQYF.